This T cell receptor beta chain originates from a study of T-cell memory formation after mild COVID-19. Overall study findings and caveats: Pre-infection memory held some responding clones, suggesting pre-existing cross-reactive T cells responded.

By proportion, this clonotype is medium-sized. Its antigen is still unknown. The CDR3 length is 14 residues. Germline V CDR1 and CDR2: SEHNR, FQNEAQ (reference sequence). V lost 1 base to trimming and J lost 7 bases, with 11 bases between them. TCRdb re-derived calls from the 5' RACE reads in MiXCR, one entry per CDR3 protein. The sample shows approximately 150,000 distinct CDR3 sequences, over 6% of them seen only once. The V gene is TRBV7-9, the J gene TRBJ2-1; D is undetermined. The sequence was obtained from an adult woman who had mild COVID-19 (a few samples of this study predate the infection). Cell type and time point are not known. The sample consisted of PBMCs or a T cell subset sorted from them (not recorded which). The CDR3 loop is CASSLGQGPNEQFF. The CDR3 nucleotides read TGTGCCAGCAGCTTAGGCCAAGGTCCTAATGAGCAGTTCTTC.